This entry describes one T cell receptor beta chain. This record comes from a study of blood T cell repertoires in COVID-19. Across the whole study: Acute-phase and convalescent COVID-19 samples originated in the United States, Italy and Spain. Nucleic acid was either cDNA or gDNA, and it came from T cells, B-cell-depleted T cells, or PBMCs.

V was clipped by 1 base and J by 1 base; unmatched bases: 4. Looked up from germline, CDR1 is LGHNA and CDR2 is YNFKEQ. The CDR3 has 16 residues. In the authors' workflow: By means of reference gene primer amplification, nucleated cell counts were estimated. Using immunoSEQ multiplex PCR, the repertoire was profiled, and TCRdb retains in-frame clones only, with some absent. V, J and clone size reflect that table, while D and trimming were determined from the DNA. The sample has approximately 240,000 clones, roughly 88% seen once. Sequencing was done on a sample of peripheral blood. The rearrangement joins TRBV4-2 to TRBJ2-5; 9 bases match TRBD2. The sequence derives from a woman aged 40 to 50 who had recovered from COVID-19. The CDR3 spells CASSQVQRGAQETQYF. The CDR3 DNA reads TGTGCCAGCAGCCAAGTCCAGCGGGGGGCCCAAGAGACCCAGTACTTC.